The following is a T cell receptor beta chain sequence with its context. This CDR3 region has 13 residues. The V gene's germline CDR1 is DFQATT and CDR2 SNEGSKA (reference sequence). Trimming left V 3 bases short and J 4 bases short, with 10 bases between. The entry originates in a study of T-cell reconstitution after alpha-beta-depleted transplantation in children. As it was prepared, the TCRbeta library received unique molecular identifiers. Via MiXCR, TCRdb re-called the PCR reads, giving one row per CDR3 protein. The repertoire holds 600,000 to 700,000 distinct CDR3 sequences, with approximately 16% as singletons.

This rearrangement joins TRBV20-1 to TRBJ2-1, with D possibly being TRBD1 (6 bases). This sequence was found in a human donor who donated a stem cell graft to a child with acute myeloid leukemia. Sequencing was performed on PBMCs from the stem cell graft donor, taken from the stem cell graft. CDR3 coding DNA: TGCAGTGCTAGTACAGGGAAATACAATGAGCAGTTCTTC. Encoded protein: CSASTGKYNEQFF.